The following is a T cell receptor (beta chain) sequence with its context. This sample was included in a study of T cells expressing NK-cell markers. TCRdb re-called the 5' RACE reads; one entry per CDR3 protein, DNA not given. Reported are 200,000 to 300,000 distinct CDR3 sequences; the ten largest clones contain about 0.39%. This CDR3 contains 15 residues. The specimen sequenced was blood T cells: a sorted CD56 or NKG2C T cell subset, CD4+ or CD8+ T cells, or bulk PBMC T cells (not recorded which). This rearrangement joins TRBV12-3 or TRBV12-4 to TRBJ2-2. The TCR was taken from a man aged 18 to 29 in good health. This chain's CDR3 is CASSFIPTYTGELFF.